Described below is a single TCR beta chain sequence and its context. No antigen is known for it. Per-base quality was not reported, and no clone a single base away is much larger than it. The data belong to a study of T cells in Graves' hyperthyroidism and ophthalmopathy (dated by TCRdb to 2018 to 2020). The study in broad terms: Peripheral blood samples were taken at initial diagnosis, before any treatment was given. TCR V-J signatures able to tell the groups apart were searched for in a discovery cohort of 90 to 100 patients, of whom roughly 42 had Graves' ophthalmopathy and under 65 had stable Graves' hyperthyroidism. Prospective prediction of ophthalmopathy was tested in an independent validation cohort consisting of 18 to 20 hyperthyroidism patients and some 15 patients who later progressed to ophthalmopathy. The 95 to 100 discovery patients were randomly divided into training and test sets at a 7:3 ratio. The study also compared thyroid tissue and blood T-cell repertoires from five or six Graves' hyperthyroidism patients. After sampling, hyperthyroidism patients received methimazole starting at 30 mg daily, and ophthalmopathy patients received high-dose intravenous methylprednisolone. The paper reports TCR Vbeta CDR3 sequencing of some 140 peripheral blood samples: around 45 ophthalmopathy, roughly 80 hyperthyroidism and around 17 progressor patients. Paper-wide results and their limitations: A model built on a 13 V-J signature distinguished ophthalmopathy from stable hyperthyroidism, reaching 85% to 90% sensitivity and around 81% specificity in cross-validation and 80%/75% in testing. In validation, the model predicted progression to ophthalmopathy a median of roughly 6.2 months before onset, with about 71% sensitivity and 72.22% specificity. Blood samples also contained most of the expanded thyroid clonotypes (frequency above 0.001), which suggests that blood repertoires may reflect thyroid immune responses. Sample size was not statistically predetermined, and blinding of investigators to group allocation was not performed.

Moderately to severely active disease, a Clinical Activity Score of at least 3, a NOSPECS grade of at least 4, and a duration under 3 months were present in ophthalmopathy patients. Exclusion was applied to patients with uncontrolled infections, other autoimmune diseases, pregnancy or lactation. Diagnoses were based on clinical symptoms, serum thyroxine and TRAb, thyroid ultrasound and orbital computed tomography. Ficoll-Paque density gradient centrifugation was used to isolate PBMCs from about 10 ml of fresh peripheral blood. Total RNA was extracted with Trizol reagent, and quality was checked on an Agilent 2100 Bioanalyzer. Its CDR3 holds 16 amino acids, cysteine through phenylalanine. This entry keeps only the CDR3 DNA: 48 bases, framed from base 1. The CDR1 and CDR2 encoded by the germline V gene are SGHTA and FQGNSA. V is cut back by 3 bases and J by 4 bases, with 6 bases in the junction unmatched.

Amplification of TCR beta CDR3 regions was carried out from RNA transcripts. The TCR CDR3 was subjected to a first round of RT-PCR using the HTBI primer set and the Qiagen OneStep RT-PCR kit. Libraries were constructed in a second round of multiplex PCR, after which size selection and purification were carried out. Paired-end sequencing of the libraries was performed with 100 bp reads on an Illumina HiSeq2000. On the authors' methods: SOAPnuke was used to process the raw data, with reads discarded if the reads contained adapters or uncalled bases, had a mean Phred below 15, or lacked an exact constant-primer or identifier match. High-quality paired reads were merged using COPE v1.2.5, and each unique nucleotide sequence was defined as a clonotype. MiTCR v1.1 was used to align clonotypes to the IMGT TRBV, TRBD and TRBJ reference segments. Only V-J combinations with frequency above 0.0001, covering roughly 99% of repertoires, were analysed. A TCS score was defined as the ratio of F50 (clonal expansion) to E x V (chaos), with BLOSUM62-based TCRdist applied between CDR3 peptides within each V-J. Welch's t-statistics and random forest reduced approximately 520 V-J features to about 13, which were used in a naive Bayes classifier (R e1071). In-frame beta chains were kept once TCRdb had trimmed the public reads at Q25 with fastp and called clones with MiXCR. Entries that share a CDR3 protein sequence are merged under the most common genes and DNA. In this record, the V and J calls reflect TCRdb's handling and not the investigators' own analysis. Present in this sample are around 500,000 distinct CDR3 sequences, approximately 23% of which were seen just once. The top ten hold about 53% of the sample.

The chain is made from TRBV7-2 and TRBJ2-3; TRBD2 lines up with 11 middle nucleotides. This clonotype was sampled from a woman in her 70s with Graves' ophthalmopathy. Sequencing used blood. The bases read TGTGCCAGCAGCTTCACACCGGGACTAGCGGCAGATACGCAGTATTTT. Its product reads: CASSFTPGLAADTQYF.